This is a list of T cell receptor beta chains from one sample in a study of sequential checkpoint blockade in melanoma. Sequencing used immunoSEQ multiplex PCR; TCRdb keeps in-frame clones, though not all of them. The sample includes 10,000 to 15,000 clones, around 83% of them seen just once. The sequencing used CD8+ T cells sorted from blood (inferred from file names), collected from a patient given nivolumab and ipilimumab in sequence. These receptors came from a human donor with melanoma. Both conserved end residues are part of each CDR3. D genes are given only for firm matches. Size values are once, few and many counts, or a class for expanded clones, and some rows have none.

V	J	size	D	DNA	CDR3
TRBV29-1	TRBJ2-7	-	TRBD1	TGCAGCGTTGTACAGGGGCCCCGCTACGAGCAGTACTTC	CSVVQGPRYEQYF
TRBV6-6	TRBJ1-4	-	-	TGTGCCAGCAGAAGGAGGGGTAGCAGTGAAAAACTGTTTTTT	CASRRRGSSEKLFF
TRBV5-1	TRBJ1-4	-	TRBD1	TGCGCCAGCAGCTTGGAGGGGACAGTTAGTGAAAAACTGTTTTTT	CASSLEGTVSEKLFF
TRBV7-2	TRBJ2-7	-	-	TGTGCCAGCAGCTTATGGGACACCACCTACGAGCAGTACTTC	CASSLWDTTYEQYF
TRBV30	TRBJ2-1	-	TRBD2	TGTGCCTGGAGTACTACTAGCGAGCACAAATCCTACAATGAGCAGTTCTTC	CAWSTTSEHKSYNEQFF
TRBV12-5	TRBJ2-1	-	TRBD2	TGTGCTAGTGGTTTCATCACTAGCGGGGGCCCCGCGATCTACAATGAGCAGTTCTTC	CASGFITSGGPAIYNEQFF
TRBV9	TRBJ1-2	few	-	TGTGCCAGCAGCGTACGAGCCAACACGGGTGGGGCAGGGAAATCTCCTTACGGCTATGGCTACACCTTC	CASSVRANTGGAGKSPYGYGYTF
TRBV4-2	TRBJ2-2	-	TRBD2	TGTGCCAGCAGCCAAGATTGGCTAGCGGGGAACACCGGGGAGCTGTTTTTT	CASSQDWLAGNTGELFF
TRBV5-5	TRBJ1-4	-	-	TGTGCCAGCAGCCAACCGCCCGAACGGGAAAAACTGTTTTTT	CASSQPPEREKLFF
TRBV18	TRBJ2-5	-	TRBD1	TGTGCCAGCTCACTTCAGTCGGGACAGGGGGCAGTTGAGACCCAGTACTTC	CASSLQSGQGAVETQYF
TRBV27	TRBJ1-5	-	TRBD1	TGTGCCAGCAGGAGACATTCGACAGGGAGGAATCAGCCCCAGCATTTT	CASRRHSTGRNQPQHF
TRBV5-1	TRBJ1-2	-	TRBD1	TGCGCCAGCAGCACACCGGGACAGAGGTCGAAGGACTATGGCTACACCTTC	CASSTPGQRSKDYGYTF
TRBV5-1	TRBJ2-1	-	TRBD2	TGCGCCAGCAGCTTGGCCCGGGGGGGCCTTTACAATGAGCAGTTCTTC	CASSLARGGLYNEQFF
TRBV27	TRBJ2-3	-	-	TGTGCCAGCAGTTACACCCCCAATACAGATACGCAGTATTTT	CASSYTPNTDTQYF
TRBV4-3	TRBJ2-7	once	-	TGCGCCAGCAGCCAAGACAAGGGGTTGGGAACCTACGAGCAGTACTTC	CASSQDKGLGTYEQYF
TRBV4-3	TRBJ2-6	-	-	TGCGCCAGCAGCCAAGGCGCAGGTCCCTCTGGGGCCAACGTCCTGACTTTC	CASSQGAGPSGANVLTF
TRBV28	TRBJ1-5	-	-	TGTGCCAGCAGTCCCCCCCGACAGCTTAGGGGCGATCAGCCCCAGCATTTT	CASSPPRQLRGDQPQHF
TRBV6-1	TRBJ1-2	-	TRBD1	TGTGCCAGCAGAGCAGGGGGCAGTGGCTATGGCTACACCTTC	CASRAGGSGYGYTF
TRBV4-1	TRBJ1-3	-	-	TGCGCCAGCGAGATTAGCTCTGGAAACACCATATATTTT	CASEISSGNTIYF
TRBV27	TRBJ1-4	-	TRBD1	TGTGCCAGCAGTGGGAAGACAGGGGTAAATGAAAAACTGTTTTTT	CASSGKTGVNEKLFF
TRBV7-9	TRBJ1-1	-	-	TGTGCCAGCAGACCCTCGGGGTTACGCACTGAAGCTTTCTTT	CASRPSGLRTEAFF
TRBV28	TRBJ2-7	-	-	TGTGCCAGCAGTTTAGTTATGTCGAGGGTGTCCTACGAGCAGTACTTC	CASSLVMSRVSYEQYF
TRBV4-2	TRBJ2-3	-	TRBD1	TGTGCCAGCAGCCAAGAGCTACCGGGACAGGGGCGCACAGATACGCAGTATTTT	CASSQELPGQGRTDTQYF
TRBV2	TRBJ2-1	once	-	TGTGCCAGCATGGGGGGAATTCCCTACAATGAGCAGTTCTTC	CASMGGIPYNEQFF
TRBV28	TRBJ2-7	-	-	TGTGCCAGCAGTTTCCAGTCCTACGAGCAGTACTTC	CASSFQSYEQYF
TRBV10-1	TRBJ1-1	-	-	TGCGCCAGCAGTGAAGGCGAGGGGAACACTGAAGCTTTCTTT	CASSEGEGNTEAFF
TRBV2	TRBJ2-7	once	-	TGTGCCAGCACCCCTGACAGCTCATCCTACGAGCAGTACTTC	CASTPDSSSYEQYF
TRBV5-6	TRBJ2-7	-	-	TGTGCCAGCAGCTTGGCAGGGAAATCCTACGAGCAGTACTTC	CASSLAGKSYEQYF
TRBV19	TRBJ2-2	-	-	TGTGCCAGTAGGAGATCCCCCGGGGAGCTGTTTTTT	CASRRSPGELFF
TRBV7-9	TRBJ2-1	-	TRBD2	TGTGCCAGCAGACAAGCAGCGGGGGGGGACAATGAGCAGTTCTTC	CASRQAAGGDNEQFF
TRBV5-4	TRBJ2-3	-	-	TGTGCCAGCAGCTTGTCTTACAGAGACACAGATACGCAGTATTTT	CASSLSYRDTDTQYF
TRBV7-9	TRBJ1-2	-	-	TGTGCCAGCAGCTTAGAACGGGGTGCATATGGCTACACCTTC	CASSLERGAYGYTF
TRBV7-9	TRBJ2-1	-	TRBD2	TGTGCCAGCAGCCCGACGACTAGCGGGGGGCGGAATGAGCAGTTCTTC	CASSPTTSGGRNEQFF
TRBV7-2	TRBJ2-3	-	TRBD2	TGTGCCAGCAGCACGCTAGCGGGGGGGCCGGATACGCAGTATTTT	CASSTLAGGPDTQYF
TRBV2	TRBJ2-7	-	-	TGTGCCAGCAGTGAGAACCAGATCTACGAGCAGTACTTC	CASSENQIYEQYF
TRBV4-3	TRBJ1-6	once	TRBD1	TGCGCCAGCAGCCAAGATGGGACAGGATTTTCACCCCTCCACTTT	CASSQDGTGFSPLHF
TRBV29-1	TRBJ2-2	once	-	TGCAGCGTTGAAGGGGGTGGGGACTCCGGCACCGGGGAGCTGTTTTTT	CSVEGGGDSGTGELFF